The next 19 T cell receptor beta chains were all read from a single sample in a study of T cells in Graves' hyperthyroidism and ophthalmopathy. Amplification yielded TCR beta CDR3 regions, with RNA transcripts as the source. The primer set for the first-round RT-PCR of the TCR CDR3 was HTBI. A single record per CDR3 protein comes from TCRdb applying MiXCR to the multiplex PCR reads. The sample lists nearly 600,000 distinct CDR3 sequences, more than 11% seen once, with roughly 6.2% in the top ten. The material sequenced was blood. The receptors were sampled from a woman in her 30s with Graves' hyperthyroidism that later progressed to Graves' ophthalmopathy.

This clonotype was seen at least ten times. The chain couples TRBV6-2 or TRBV6-3 to TRBJ1-5; D is unclear. Germline assignment: CDR1 MNHEY and CDR2 SVGEGT. This CDR3 has 12 amino acids. Trimming stripped 5 bases from V and 6 bases from J, with 8 bases between. The CDR3 DNA is TGTGCCAGCAGTGCTGCATTTCAGCCCCAGCATTTT. Translation gives CASSAAFQPQHF.

In its sample, this clonotype was seen many times. This rearrangement joins TRBV19 to TRBJ1-5, with 8 positions matching TRBD1. V dropped 7 bases and J dropped 9; count of bases not matched to a gene: 17. The CDR3 is 16 amino acids. The germline V gene encodes CDR1 LNHDA and CDR2 SQIVND (reference sequence). The CDR3 is CASTPQTGTGTGPQHF. DNA for the CDR3: TGTGCCAGTACCCCCCAGACCGGGACAGGAACAGGGCCCCAGCATTTT.

As for this clonotype: With a much larger clone just one base away, this may be a read error. The chain links TRBV27 to TRBJ2-7; no clear D. This CDR3 region has 12 residues. The V and J ends lost 11 bases and 6 bases respectively, with 17 bases between them. Germline V gives CDR1 MNHEY, CDR2 SMNVEV (reference sequence). The CDR3 loop is CAGGFPLREQYF. CDR3 DNA: TGTGCCGGCGGATTTCCCCTTCGCGAGCAGTACTTC.

This clonotype was recorded at least ten times. The V gene is TRBV7-2, the J gene TRBJ2-3; perhaps TRBD1 as D (6 bases). From germline, CDR1 is SGHTA and CDR2 FQGNSA. The germline V and J ends were trimmed by 5 bases and 0 bases, with 18 bases remaining between them. The CDR3 has 17 residues. CDR3 DNA sequence: TGTGCCAGCAGCCCCGCTCAGCGGACAGCTAGCACAGATACGCAGTATTTT. Protein: CASSPAQRTASTDTQYF.

The rearrangement uses TRBV29-1 and TRBJ2-1; 13 positions match TRBD2. Germline values: CDR1 SQVTM, CDR2 ANQGSEA. The ends lost 2 bases at V and 9 bases at J; junction bases unmatched: 7. This CDR3 has 15 amino acids. The CDR3 nucleotides are TGCAGCGTTGAAACCGGGACTAGCGGGATCGGTGAGCAGTTCTTC. Encoded protein: CSVETGTSGIGEQFF.

This clonotype has a count of ten or more. The chain recombines TRBV18 with TRBJ2-7; 11 nucleotides match TRBD2. Germline-derived CDR1 and CDR2 are KGHSH and LQKENI. After removal of 2 bases from V and 6 bases from J, the junction contained 3 bases not matched to a gene. This CDR3 is built from 14 residues. The CDR3 nucleotides are TGTGCCAGCTCACCAGGGACTAGCGGAGCCGAGCAGTACTTC. It translates to CASSPGTSGAEQYF.

This clonotype has at least ten counts. The V gene is TRBV9, the J gene TRBJ2-5, with 7 bases that match TRBD1. The germline CDR1 and CDR2 sequences are SGDLS and YYNGEE. With 1 base clipped from V and 4 bases from J, the junction kept 4 bases outside the gene matches. This CDR3 has 14 amino acids. This chain's CDR3 is CASSVIGGGETQYF. The DNA for the CDR3 is TGTGCCAGCAGCGTAATAGGGGGCGGAGAGACCCAGTACTTC.

The chain employs TRBV5-6 and TRBJ1-2; no firm D call. Germline-derived CDR1 and CDR2 are SGHDT and YYEEEE. This CDR3 contains 15 residues. V was trimmed by 1 base and J by 0 bases, leaving 10 bases between them. The CDR3 bases are TGTGCCAGCAGCTTGTTCAGAACCCCTAACTATGGCTACACCTTC. It codes for CASSLFRTPNYGYTF.

This clonotype was detected many times. The chain has TRBV28 and TRBJ2-5; D perhaps matches TRBD1 (6 bases). V was cut by 4 bases and J by 4 bases, with 16 bases left in between. This CDR3 has 15 amino acids. CDR1 and CDR2 (germline): MDHEN, SYDVKM. The chain's CDR3 is CASSSGQQGRETQYF. In DNA, the CDR3 is TGTGCCAGCAGTTCAGGCCAACAGGGAAGAGAGACCCAGTACTTC.

This chain links TRBV6-9 with TRBJ2-1; 8 nucleotides align to TRBD2. CDR3 length: 17 residues. Per the germline V gene, CDR1 is MNHGY and CDR2 is SVAAGI. Trimming at V came to 2 bases and at J to 7 bases, leaving 13 bases not matched to a gene. CDR3 sequence (DNA): TGTGCCAGCAGTTATCCCCTTTCCGGGAGGGCCAGGAATGAGCAGTTCTTC. Its translation: CASSYPLSGRARNEQFF.

As for this clonotype: A much larger clone sits a single nucleotide away, making a read error possible. This likely comes from a read error, as the CDR3 has no conserved phenylalanine or tryptophan at its end. This chain links TRBV30 with TRBJ2-7; D unresolved. This CDR3 is built from 12 residues. The germline V gene has CDR1 GTSNPN and CDR2 SVGIG (reference sequence). V dropped 1 base and J dropped 6 bases, with 10 bases sitting between them. The CDR3 loop reads CAWSDEPLEQYS. As DNA, the CDR3 is TGTGCCTGGAGTGATGAGCCGCTCGAGCAGTACTCC.

The chain links TRBV28 to TRBJ1-5; D perhaps matches TRBD1 (6 bases). The germline V and J ends were trimmed by 6 bases and 2 bases, with 11 bases remaining between them. The CDR3 has 14 residues. Germline V lookup: CDR1 MDHEN, CDR2 SYDVKM. Here the CDR3 DNA reads TGTGCCAGCAGCTACTACAGGGGCAATCAGCCCCAGCATTTT. It is translated as CASSYYRGNQPQHF.

This clonotype was detected many times. The J gene is TRBJ1-2, the V gene TRBV2; D gene uncertain. V shed 9 bases and J shed 2 bases, with 7 bases lying between them. The CDR3 totals 11 residues. The germline V gene encodes CDR1 SNHLY and CDR2 FYNNEI. The CDR3 nucleotides read TGTGCCAGTGAAGGCAACTATGGCTACACCTTC. Translated, it gives CASEGNYGYTF.

This chain connects TRBV19 to TRBJ1-2; D unclear. Per the germline V gene, CDR1 is LNHDA and CDR2 is SQIVND (reference sequence). Trimming left V 7 bases short and J 5 bases short, with 14 bases between. The CDR3 is 13 residues long. CDR3 DNA sequence: TGTGCCAGTAAGGAGAGGGAGGAATATGGCTACACCTTC. This encodes CASKEREEYGYTF.

This clonotype was seen at least ten times. The V and J genes are TRBV20-1 and TRBJ1-4; D may be TRBD1 (6 bases). CDR1 is DFQATT, CDR2 SNEGSKA, per germline (reference sequence). V was trimmed by 2 bases and J by 6 bases, leaving 13 bases between them. The CDR3 is made up of 14 amino acids. CDR3 bases: TGCAGTGCTAGAAGAAGGGGGGTGGATGAAAAACTGTTTTTT. It translates to CSARRRGVDEKLFF.

This clonotype was counted ten times or more. V is TRBV12-3 or TRBV12-4 and J is TRBJ1-4; D is ambiguous. The V and J ends lost 3 bases and 3 bases respectively, with 8 bases between them. The CDR3 is made up of 14 amino acids. The CDR3 here is CASSFRSANEKLFF. As DNA, the CDR3 is TGTGCCAGCAGTTTCAGGTCGGCTAATGAAAAACTGTTTTTT.

This clonotype was observed many times. This chain uses TRBV28 with TRBJ1-1; D ambiguous. V dropped 4 bases and J dropped 6 bases, with 15 bases sitting between them. There are 14 residues in the CDR3. The germline gives CDR1 MDHEN, CDR2 SYDVKM. Here the CDR3 reads CASSSSGLASEAFF. The DNA of the CDR3 is TGTGCCAGCAGTTCATCGGGATTGGCATCTGAAGCTTTCTTT.

This clonotype was recorded a few times. V is TRBV7-9 and J is TRBJ2-3; 9 positions match TRBD1. Germline trimming cut 5 bases from V and 3 bases from J; bases unmatched to any gene: 9. Per germline, CDR1 SEHNR and CDR2 FQNEAQ (reference sequence). The CDR3 spans 16 residues. CDR3 region: CASSHWTGAGTDTQYF. CDR3 sequence (DNA): TGTGCCAGCAGCCACTGGACAGGGGCCGGGACAGATACGCAGTATTTT.

This clonotype appeared many times. The chain carries TRBV20-1 and TRBJ1-4, with D maybe TRBD1 (5 bases). The V gene's germline CDR1 is DFQATT and CDR2 SNEGSKA (reference sequence). The length of the CDR3 is 13 residues. The V end lost 3 bases, the J end lost 1 base, and 6 bases lay between the germline ends. The CDR3 is CSARQGTNEKLFF. The CDR3 DNA reads as TGCAGTGCTAGGCAGGGAACTAATGAAAAACTGTTTTTT.